These 22 T cell receptor beta chains were sequenced from one sample in a study of blood T cell repertoires in COVID-19. Generated by immunoSEQ multiplex PCR, the TCRdb table keeps only in-frame clones and is missing some. The sample contains about 130,000 clones, around three quarters of which appear only once. Input material: peripheral blood. These TCRs come from a man between 40 and 49 years old with active or convalescent COVID-19.

This sequence joins TRBV29-1 and TRBJ2-7, with TRBD2 matching 7 bases. This CDR3 region has 12 residues. CDR1 and CDR2 from the germline V gene are SQVTM and ANQGSEA. V lost 3 bases, J lost 6 bases, and 5 bases stayed unmatched. CDR3 sequence: CSVDGGLGEQYF. The DNA of the CDR3 is TGCAGCGTTGACGGGGGGTTGGGCGAGCAGTACTTC.

The chain joins TRBV5-5 to TRBJ1-5; 8 bases are shared with TRBD1. V lost 5 bases and J lost 2; bases outside the gene matches: 9. Germline CDR1 is SGHKS and CDR2 is YYEKEE (reference sequence). The CDR3 covers 16 residues. CDR3 sequence: CASSPLQGAGNQPQHF. As DNA, the CDR3 is TGTGCCAGCAGTCCTCTCCAGGGGGCGGGCAATCAGCCCCAGCATTTT.

The V call is TRBV4-1, the J call TRBJ2-5; D is unclear. The germline V and J ends were trimmed by 4 bases and 2 bases, with 8 bases remaining between them. CDR1 and CDR2 (germline): MGHRA, YSYEKL. The CDR3 length is 13 residues. CDR3 amino acids: CASSLLVQETQYF. DNA for the CDR3: TGCGCCAGCAGCCTTTTAGTACAAGAGACCCAGTACTTC.

This clone was picked up one time. The rearrangement links TRBV4-2 to TRBJ2-5; 9 positions match TRBD2. The CDR3 length is 16 residues. The V gene's germline CDR1 is LGHNA and CDR2 YNFKEQ. V lost 4 bases and J lost 0; bases outside the gene matches: 6. The CDR3 reads CASSRRAGGNQETQYF. The CDR3 DNA follows: TGTGCCAGCAGCCGGAGAGCGGGGGGAAACCAAGAGACCCAGTACTTC.

This sequence joins TRBV5-1 and TRBJ1-2; perhaps TRBD1 as D (5 bases). Germline CDR1 is SGHRS and CDR2 is YFSETQ. V shed 0 bases and J shed 4 bases, with 7 bases lying between them. The CDR3 loop spans 13 amino acids. The CDR3 DNA is TGCGCCAGCAGCTTGGCAGGGTCCTATGGCTACACCTTC. Translated: CASSLAGSYGYTF.

This clone came up once. The sample has other DNA sequences that encode this CDR3 too. The gene calls are TRBV18 and TRBJ1-6; 8 bases match TRBD1. J lost 7 bases, V lost 2 bases, and 1 base had no gene match. CDR1 is KGHSH, CDR2 LQKENI, per germline. The CDR3 sequence is 14 residues long. The CDR3 region is CASSPTGGNSPLHF. The CDR3 bases are TGTGCCAGCTCACCAACAGGGGGAAATTCACCCCTCCACTTT.

This rearrangement joins TRBV5-6 to TRBJ2-5; D is ambiguous. The CDR3 sequence is 12 residues long. Trimming pared 2 bases from V and 3 bases from J, leaving 5 bases between. The germline gives CDR1 SGHDT, CDR2 YYEEEE. The CDR3 bases are TGTGCCAGCAGCTTAGGAGAAGAGACCCAGTACTTC. Its translation is CASSLGEETQYF. The full variable domain, completed using reference TRBV5-6 and TRBJ2-5, is DAGVTQSPTHLIKTRGQQVTLRCSPKSGHDTVSWYQQALGQGPQFIFQYYEEEERQRGNFPDRFSGHQFPNYSSELNVNALLLGDSALYLCASSLGEETQYFGPGTRLLVL.

The rearrangement uses TRBV19 and TRBJ2-2; TRBD1 matches 8 bases. With V trimmed by 7 bases and J by 6 bases, 16 bases remained unmatched. From germline, CDR1 is LNHDA and CDR2 SQIVND (reference sequence). The CDR3 length is 17 residues. CDR3 nucleotides: TGTGCCAGTAATCAAAGAGGGTCAGGGGGCATCGCCGGGGAGCTGTTTTTT. It specifies CASNQRGSGGIAGELFF. The variable domain in full, with the rest retrieved from reference TRBV19 and TRBJ2-2, is DGGITQSPKYLFRKEGQNVTLSCEQNLNHDAMYWYRQDPGQGLRLIYYSQIVNDFQKGDIAEGYSVSREKKESFPLTVTSAQKNPTAFYLCASNQRGSGGIAGELFFGEGSRLTVL.

This chain uses TRBV19 with TRBJ1-5; TRBD1 is a possible D gene (5 bases). V was trimmed by 7 bases and J by 6 bases, leaving 16 bases between them. The length of the CDR3 is 14 residues. Germline-derived CDR1 and CDR2 are LNHDA and SQIVND (reference sequence). Here the CDR3 reads CASNVGGDGQPQHF. The CDR3 coding sequence is TGTGCCAGTAACGTGGGAGGGGATGGTCAGCCCCAGCATTTT.

This rearrangement joins TRBV5-4 to TRBJ2-7; TRBD2 is a possible D gene (5 bases). Germline V gives CDR1 SGHNT, CDR2 YYREEE (reference sequence). Deletions cut 4 bases from V and 2 bases from J, with 16 bases between. The CDR3 covers 15 residues. The CDR3: CASSRMSDGAYEQYF. In DNA, the CDR3 is TGTGCCAGCAGCCGGATGTCGGACGGGGCCTACGAGCAGTACTTC.

This chain connects TRBV2 to TRBJ1-1; unclear D gene. Germline assignment: CDR1 SNHLY and CDR2 FYNNEI. The ends were cut back, 3 bases at V and 11 bases at J, with 13 bases in the middle. CDR3 length: 12 residues. CDR3 in amino acids: CASSETVMEAFF. The DNA for the CDR3 is TGTGCCAGCAGTGAGACCGTGATGGAGGCTTTCTTT.

The chain is built from TRBV7-2 and TRBJ2-7; D uncertain. Germline values: CDR1 SGHTA, CDR2 FQGNSA. Trimming took 1 base from V and 6 from J, leaving 7 bases between them. The CDR3 sequence is 12 residues long. The CDR3, as DNA: TGTGCCAGCAGCTTAGAAGAGGCCGAGCAGTACTTC. Protein: CASSLEEAEQYF.

The rearrangement uses TRBV19 and TRBJ1-2; 8 positions match TRBD1. CDR3 size: 14 residues. Germline-derived CDR1 and CDR2 are LNHDA and SQIVND (reference sequence). V lost 6 bases to trimming and J lost 3 bases; unmatched junction nucleotides: 6. The CDR3 protein is CASRRDRRYYGYTF. The CDR3 DNA reads as TGTGCCAGTAGGCGGGACAGGCGCTACTATGGCTACACCTTC.

The chain combines TRBV12-5 with TRBJ2-7; D remains ambiguous. The germline gives CDR1 LGHNT, CDR2 FRNRAP. V lost 5 bases to trimming and J lost 0 bases, with 11 bases between them. This CDR3 region has 14 residues. The DNA for the CDR3 is TGTGCTAGTGGTCCCCGTATGAGCTCCTACGAGCAGTACTTC. Translated, it gives CASGPRMSSYEQYF.

Points on this clone: Additional DNA sequences in this sample encode the identical CDR3. The rearrangement links TRBV7-9 to TRBJ1-2; D uncertain. Trimming removed 5 bases at V and 6 bases at J, with 10 bases between. Germline V gives CDR1 SEHNR, CDR2 FQNEAQ (reference sequence). This CDR3 is built from 12 residues. The CDR3 loop is CASSPTGDGYTF. The CDR3 DNA reads as TGTGCCAGCAGCCCGACCGGAGATGGCTACACCTTC. The full variable domain, rest sourced from reference TRBV7-9 and TRBJ1-2, is DTGVSQNPRHKITKRGQNVTFRCDPISEHNRLYWYRQTLGQGPEFLTYFQNEAQLEKSRLLSDRFSAERPKGSFSTLEIQRTEQGDSAMYLCASSPTGDGYTFGSGTRLTVV.

The chain combines TRBV28 with TRBJ1-4, with D perhaps matching TRBD1 (6 bases). CDR3 length: 16 amino acids. Germline V lookup: CDR1 MDHEN, CDR2 SYDVKM. V shed 5 bases and J shed 1 base, with 14 bases lying between them. CDR3 region: CASSPTTGLTNEKLFF. CDR3 in DNA: TGTGCCAGCAGTCCCACTACAGGGCTAACTAATGAAAAACTGTTTTTT.

The chain's CDR3 is CASSLVTVTEAFF. The CDR3 DNA sequence: TGTGCCAGCAGCTTAGTCACGGTCACTGAAGCTTTCTTT. The chain uses TRBV7-9 and TRBJ1-1; D ambiguous. The CDR3 totals 13 residues. The V gene lost 1 base and the J gene lost 4 bases, with 7 bases spanning the gap. From germline, CDR1 is SEHNR and CDR2 FQNEAQ (reference sequence).

V usage is TRBV7-2 and J usage is TRBJ1-4, with 8 bases that match TRBD1. CDR1 and CDR2 (germline): SGHTA, FQGNSA. CDR3 length: 15 residues. V gave up 5 bases and J gave up 5 bases; unmatched junction bases: 7. The CDR3 region is CASSHGWTGNEKLFF. DNA of the CDR3: TGTGCCAGCAGCCATGGCTGGACAGGGAATGAAAAACTGTTTTTT.

This clone showed up just once. The J gene is TRBJ2-5, the V gene TRBV5-1; 8 bases align to TRBD2. Trimming took 0 bases from V and 2 from J; bases not matched to a gene: 3. Looked up from germline, CDR1 is SGHRS and CDR2 is YFSETQ. This CDR3 has 15 amino acids. CDR3 protein: CASSLGSSGQETQYF. DNA for the CDR3: TGCGCCAGCAGCTTGGGGTCTAGCGGGCAAGAGACCCAGTACTTC.

The chain employs TRBV7-6 and TRBJ1-6; 9 bases map to TRBD1. Per the germline V gene, CDR1 is SGHVS and CDR2 is FNYEAQ. The trim removed 5 bases at V and 5 bases at J, leaving 7 bases unmatched. The length of the CDR3 is 16 residues. This CDR3 is CASSPGQGGDNSPLHF. DNA of the CDR3: TGTGCCAGCAGCCCGGGACAGGGAGGGGATAATTCACCCCTCCACTTT.

V gene TRBV12-2 combines with J gene TRBJ2-1; the tabulated D call, TRBD1, remains unverified against the DNA. TRBV12-2 is assigned pseudogene status. The CDR3 contains 16 residues. CDR3 DNA sequence: TGTGCAAGTCGCTTAAGGGGGGACAGGAGCTACAATGAGCAGTTCTTC. As protein: CASRLRGDRSYNEQFF.

The rearrangement uses TRBV11-3 and TRBJ2-1, with a weak D call TRBD2 (5 bases). The length of the CDR3 is 17 residues. The V gene's germline CDR1 is SGHNT and CDR2 YENEEA. The V end was cut by 2 bases, the J end by 2 bases, with 16 bases between. Written as DNA, the CDR3 is TGTGCCAGCAGCTTATCGTCGGGGTCTGTTGCCTACAATGAGCAGTTCTTC. Translated, it gives CASSLSSGSVAYNEQFF.